What follows are 5 T cell receptor beta chains derived from one specimen sequenced in a study of blood T cell repertoires in COVID-19. TCRdb keeps only in-frame clones here, not all; method: immunoSEQ multiplex PCR. The sample holds 65,000 to 85,000 clones; roughly 90% are singletons and the top ten take over 2.5%. Sequencing was done on a sample of peripheral blood. The receptors derive from a human donor in a cohort sampled during active COVID-19.

The gene calls are TRBV3-1 (or the pseudogene TRBV3-2) and TRBJ1-6, with a tentative D call TRBD1 (5 bases). The V gene's germline CDR1 is LGHDT and CDR2 YNNKEL (reference sequence). The V end was cut by 2 bases, the J end by 7 bases, with 9 bases between. This CDR3 region has 14 residues. CDR3 DNA sequence: TGTGCCAGCAGCCAATTTGACAGCAATTCACCCCTCCACTTT. Translation gives CASSQFDSNSPLHF.

The V gene is TRBV30, the J gene TRBJ2-5; possibly TRBD2 for D (5 bases). This CDR3 has 13 residues. Trimming shortened V by 1 base and J by 6 bases, and 12 bases separated the two germline ends. Germline assignment: CDR1 GTSNPN and CDR2 SVGIG (reference sequence). The CDR3 protein is CAWSGELGQTQYF. The CDR3 DNA reads TGTGCCTGGAGTGGGGAGTTAGGACAGACCCAGTACTTC. The full variable domain, its missing parts supplied by reference TRBV30 and TRBJ2-5, is SQTIHQWPATLVQPVGSPLSLECTVEGTSNPNLYWYRQAAGRGLQLLFYSVGIGQISSEVPQNLSASRPQDRQFILSSKKLLLSDSGFYLCAWSGELGQTQYFGPGTRLLVL.

The chain links TRBV4-1 to TRBJ2-2; 10 bases line up with TRBD2. The CDR3 is 18 amino acids. Trimming at V came to 1 base and at J to 6 bases, leaving 11 bases not matched to a gene. CDR1 MGHRA and CDR2 YSYEKL come from the germline V gene. The CDR3 sequence is CASSQVGMSGGAPGELFF. DNA for the CDR3: TGCGCCAGCAGCCAAGTGGGGATGAGCGGGGGGGCTCCCGGGGAGCTGTTTTTT.

The genes are TRBV28 and TRBJ2-4; TRBD1 aligns across 11 bases. V was pared by 5 bases and J by 5 bases, with 14 bases of the junction left unmatched. Germline CDR1 reads MDHEN; CDR2 reads SYDVKM. The CDR3 is 18 residues long. In DNA form, the CDR3 reads TGTGCCAGCAGTCCTTTCTTCCGGGACAGGGGGGCCCAAAACATTCAGTACTTC. It encodes CASSPFFRDRGAQNIQYF.

The CDR3 reads CASNGWRGPCNQPQHF. As DNA, the CDR3 is TGTGCCAGCAATGGTTGGAGGGGGCCTTGCAATCAGCCCCAGCATTTT. The chain is built from TRBV3-1 (or the pseudogene TRBV3-2) and TRBJ1-5; 7 nucleotides align to TRBD1. The germline CDR1 and CDR2 sequences are LGHDT and YNNKEL (reference sequence). CDR3 length: 16 residues. After removal of 7 bases from V and 2 bases from J, the junction contained 11 bases not matched to a gene.